This T cell receptor (beta chain) was obtained from a study of blood T cell repertoires in COVID-19. Study at large: PBMCs, B-cell-depleted T cells, or T cells provided the cDNA or gDNA that made up the material.

Authors' processing steps: Reference gene primer amplification gave nucleated cell count estimates. Produced via immunoSEQ multiplex PCR; TCRdb's table is partial and in-frame only. The V and J calls and clone size were taken over from that table, and D and trimming were inferred from the DNA. The profile shows 250,000 to 350,000 clones, 80% to 95% of them singletons. Germline values: CDR1 MNHEY, CDR2 SVGAGI. V shed 8 bases, J shed 2 bases, and the junction held 9 bases outside the gene matches. The CDR3 contains 14 residues. Seattle researchers signed up patients amid active infection and tracked them longitudinally.

The sequencing input was peripheral blood. This clonotype originated in a woman in her twenties or thirties with COVID-19, enrolled during active disease. This chain connects TRBV6-5 to TRBJ2-7, with 7 bases lining up with TRBD2. CDR3: CASRAGRGTYEQYF. The CDR3 DNA follows: TGTGCCAGCCGAGCGGGGCGGGGAACCTACGAGCAGTACTTC.